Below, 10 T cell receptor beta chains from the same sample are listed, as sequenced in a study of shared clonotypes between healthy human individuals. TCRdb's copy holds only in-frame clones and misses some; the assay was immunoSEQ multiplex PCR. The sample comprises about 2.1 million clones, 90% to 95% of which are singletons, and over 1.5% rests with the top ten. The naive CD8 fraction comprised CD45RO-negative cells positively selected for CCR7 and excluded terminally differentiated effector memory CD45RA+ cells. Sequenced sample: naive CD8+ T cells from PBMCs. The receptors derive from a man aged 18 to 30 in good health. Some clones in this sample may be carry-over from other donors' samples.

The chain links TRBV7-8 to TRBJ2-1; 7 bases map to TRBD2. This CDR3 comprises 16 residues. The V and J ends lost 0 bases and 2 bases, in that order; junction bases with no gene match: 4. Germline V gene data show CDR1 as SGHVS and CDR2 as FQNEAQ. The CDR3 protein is CASSLALGTTYNEQFF. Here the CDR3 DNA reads TGTGCCAGCAGCTTAGCGCTCGGGACTACCTACAATGAGCAGTTCTTC.

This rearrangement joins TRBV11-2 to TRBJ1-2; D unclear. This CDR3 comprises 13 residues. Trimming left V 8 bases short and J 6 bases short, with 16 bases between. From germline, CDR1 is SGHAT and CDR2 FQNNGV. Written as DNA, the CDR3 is TGTGCCAGCGTTCAGTGGGGTCGCGATGGCTACACCTTC. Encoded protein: CASVQWGRDGYTF.

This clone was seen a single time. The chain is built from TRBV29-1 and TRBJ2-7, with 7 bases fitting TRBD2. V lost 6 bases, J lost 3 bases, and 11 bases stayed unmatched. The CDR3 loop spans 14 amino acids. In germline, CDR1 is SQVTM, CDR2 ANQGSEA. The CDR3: CSVGVWTRNYEQYF. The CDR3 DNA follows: TGCAGCGTCGGGGTCTGGACTAGAAACTACGAGCAGTACTTC.

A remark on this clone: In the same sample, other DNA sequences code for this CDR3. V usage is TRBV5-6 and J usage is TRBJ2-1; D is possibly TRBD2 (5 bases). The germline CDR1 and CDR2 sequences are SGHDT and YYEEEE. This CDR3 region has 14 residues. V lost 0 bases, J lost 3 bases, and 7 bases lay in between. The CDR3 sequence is CASSLGRSYNEQFF. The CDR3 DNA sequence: TGTGCCAGCAGCTTGGGGAGGAGCTACAATGAGCAGTTCTTC.

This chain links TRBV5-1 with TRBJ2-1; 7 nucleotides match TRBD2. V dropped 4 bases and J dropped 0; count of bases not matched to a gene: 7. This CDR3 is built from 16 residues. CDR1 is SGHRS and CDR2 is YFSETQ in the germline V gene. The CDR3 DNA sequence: TGCGCCAGCAGCCCCAGCAGCGGGACCTCCTACAATGAGCAGTTCTTC. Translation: CASSPSSGTSYNEQFF.

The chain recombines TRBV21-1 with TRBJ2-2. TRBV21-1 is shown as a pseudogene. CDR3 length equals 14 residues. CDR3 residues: CASNGQSNTGELFF. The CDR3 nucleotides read TGTGCCAGCAACGGGCAGTCGAACACCGGGGAGCTGTTTTTT.

The CDR3: CASTVGTQETQYF. CDR3 sequence (DNA): TGTGCCAGCACCGTGGGAACCCAAGAGACCCAGTACTTC. This chain joins TRBV7-9 and TRBJ2-5; D not resolved. The V end was cut by 7 bases, the J end by 1 base, with 10 bases between. From germline, CDR1 is SEHNR and CDR2 FQNEAQ (reference sequence). The CDR3 is made up of 13 amino acids.

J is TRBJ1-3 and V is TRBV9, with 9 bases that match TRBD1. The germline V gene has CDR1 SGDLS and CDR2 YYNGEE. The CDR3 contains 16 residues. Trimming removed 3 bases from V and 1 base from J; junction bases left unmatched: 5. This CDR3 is CASSGPGQGSGNTIYF. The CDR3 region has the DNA TGTGCCAGCAGCGGCCCGGGACAGGGTTCTGGAAACACCATATATTTT.

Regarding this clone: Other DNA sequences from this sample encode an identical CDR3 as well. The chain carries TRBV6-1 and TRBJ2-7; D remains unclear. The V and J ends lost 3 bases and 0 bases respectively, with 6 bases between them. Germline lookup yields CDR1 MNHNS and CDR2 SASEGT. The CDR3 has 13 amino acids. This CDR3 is CASSEGFSYEQYF. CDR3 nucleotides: TGTGCCAGCAGTGAGGGCTTCTCCTACGAGCAGTACTTC.

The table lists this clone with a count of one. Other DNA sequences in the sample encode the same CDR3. The CDR3 loop reads CASSPGNEQFF. The CDR3 DNA reads as TGTGCCAGCTCGCCGGGTAATGAGCAGTTCTTC. The V call is TRBV28, the J call TRBJ2-1; D not resolved. Deletions cut 8 bases from V and 7 bases from J, with 9 bases between. Germline V gene sequence: CDR1 MDHEN, CDR2 SYDVKM. The CDR3 extends over 11 amino acids.